This T cell receptor (beta chain) appears in the sequencing data of a study of post-analysis software for immune sequencing data. Study in general: Relapsing-remitting, secondary progressive and progressive-relapsing multiple sclerosis were all included among the disease courses. General study findings and limits: When compared against controls, multiple sclerosis patients showed significantly lower normalized Chao1 diversity. Higher frequency in patients than in controls was seen for 5 or 6 TRBV segments, with TRBV5-6, TRBV5-1 and TRBV20-1 among them.

V shed 2 bases and J shed 0 bases, with 14 bases lying between them. CDR3 length equals 18 residues. As for this clonotype: The target antigen is unknown.

Tagging with unique molecular identifiers was a feature of the TCR beta cDNA libraries. About 500,000 cDNA molecules came from around 1 to 10 million T cells. MiXCR, run by TCRdb on the PCR reads, gives a single entry per CDR3 protein. This sample yields hundreds of thousands of distinct CDR3 sequences, of which 35% to 45% are seen a single time; 7.5% to 8.5% belongs to the top ten. This receptor was identified in a girl aged 2 to 10 with multiple sclerosis. The genes are TRBV12-3 or TRBV12-4 and TRBJ2-6, with D uncertain. Sequenced: blood. The CDR3 coding sequence is TGTGCCAGCAGTTTACTTATCAGGATGCCCTCTGGGGCCAACGTCCTGACTTTC. Translation: CASSLLIRMPSGANVLTF.